The sequence of this T cell receptor beta chain was determined in a study of cytomegalovirus exposure and HLA in healthy donors. Whole-study findings and limits: Links to common viral pathogens appeared, in a later analysis, for several of the most significant clusters. Per a prior analysis, the majority of TCR beta V segments were productive roughly 87% or roughly 30% of the time. Relative to the roughly 700-donor mean, N-insertions were reportedly fewer in an Asian-associated ancestry cluster in a later analysis.

The CDR3 is made up of 15 amino acids. V was clipped by 5 bases and J by 7 bases; unmatched bases: 13. Germline CDR1 reads LNHDA; CDR2 reads SQIVND (reference sequence). As regards this clone: Its target is unknown.

Primers for the PCR totalled 60 Vbeta and 13 Jbeta. Generated by immunoSEQ multiplex PCR, the TCRdb table keeps only in-frame clones and is missing some. The sample has 280,000 or so clones; roughly 90% are singletons. The receptor was isolated from a woman aged 18-29 years in good health and CMV-seronegative. The chain employs TRBV19 and TRBJ2-7; 8 bases are shared with TRBD1. The sequenced sample consisted of PBMCs. The CDR3 here is CASSSPGQARLEQYF. CDR3 DNA sequence: TGTGCCAGTAGTTCGCCGGGACAGGCTAGGTTGGAGCAGTACTTC.